The entry below describes one T cell receptor beta chain. Its antigen is not known. This record comes from a study of cytomegalovirus exposure and HLA in healthy donors. Turning to the study itself: Previous work identified 117 million unique TCR beta sequences from some 170 million T cells. Whole-study findings and limits: The later analysis indicated that the majority of CMV-associated TCR beta chains appeared HLA-restricted.

The PCR used 60 Vbeta and 13 Jbeta primers. Profiling relied on immunoSEQ multiplex PCR, and the TCRdb table lists in-frame clones only, not all of them. This sample lists 30,000 to 45,000 clones; its ten largest clones have more than 8%. Trimming removed 4 bases at V and 2 bases at J, with 4 bases between. The CDR3 extends over 11 amino acids. CDR1 is SGHDT, CDR2 YYEEEE, per germline. The sample comprised PBMCs. This TCR came from a man in his forties or fifties in good health and CMV-seropositive. The chain links TRBV5-6 to TRBJ2-7; D is unresolved. The CDR3 sequence: CASSPTYEQYF. In DNA form, the CDR3 reads TGTGCCAGCAGCCCTACCTACGAGCAGTACTTC.